This T cell receptor beta chain came from a study of T cells in Graves' hyperthyroidism and ophthalmopathy. Researchers defined stable Graves' hyperthyroidism as no ophthalmopathy progression within 18 months. Researchers barred patients who had uncontrolled infection, other autoimmune disease, pregnancy or lactation. This clonotype was counted ten times or more. Its antigen is unidentified. Whole-study findings and limits: Blood also contained most expanded thyroid clonotypes above 0.001. Classification by a 13 V-J model distinguished ophthalmopathy from stable hyperthyroidism.

The CDR3 covers 14 residues. Germline CDR1 and CDR2: DFQATT and SNEGSKA (reference sequence). The germline V and J ends were trimmed by 5 bases and 1 base, with 11 bases remaining between them. TCR beta CDR3 regions were amplified from RNA transcripts. A set of HTBI primers served as the primers for a first-round RT-PCR of the TCR CDR3. TCRdb re-derived calls from the multiplex PCR reads in MiXCR, one entry per CDR3 protein. The sample lists about 400,000 distinct CDR3 sequences, about 13% occurring once. This receptor was obtained from a woman in her late teens or twenties with Graves' hyperthyroidism. The sequencing sample was made of blood. The V call is TRBV20-1, the J call TRBJ2-2, with D uncertain. CDR3 DNA sequence: TGCAGTGCTCATACCCCAGGGAACACCGGGGAGCTGTTTTTT. This gives the protein CSAHTPGNTGELFF.